A selection of T cell receptor beta chains follows, all from one sample in a study of cytomegalovirus exposure and HLA in healthy donors. This table comes from immunoSEQ multiplex PCR, and its TCRdb copy is limited to in-frame clones, with some not included. The sample has 40,000 to 55,000 clones, around 81% seen once. Sequencing was carried out using PBMCs. The source is a boy aged 5-17 years in good health and CMV-seropositive. Each CDR3 is given with its conserved first and last residue. The D gene is left open where the match is weak. Clone size is not always given. Where it is, it says once, few, many or a class for expanded clones.

CDR3 DNA: TGCGCCAGCAACTCGGGGTGGTCGAACACTGAAGCTTTCTTT
CDR3 protein: CASNSGWSNTEAFF
J gene: TRBJ1-1
clone size: -
D gene: -
V gene: TRBV5-1

CDR3 DNA: TGTGCTAGCAGCCCTGTTTTCGGAGTCGGTCTGTCCGCCCGCACAGATACGCAGTATTTT
CDR3 protein: CASSPVFGVGLSARTDTQYF
J gene: TRBJ2-3
clone size: -
D gene: -
V gene: TRBV7-7

CDR3 DNA: TGTGCCAGCAGCGTAGTAGGAGGCGACCAAGAGACCCAGTACTTC
CDR3 protein: CASSVVGGDQETQYF
J gene: TRBJ2-5
clone size: -
D gene: -
V gene: TRBV9

CDR3 DNA: TGTGCCAGCAGCTTAGTACTAGCGGGGGCTAACACCGGGGAGCTGTTTTTT
CDR3 protein: CASSLVLAGANTGELFF
J gene: TRBJ2-2
clone size: -
D gene: TRBD2
V gene: TRBV7-9

CDR3 DNA: TGTGCCAGCAGCGTGACTAGCGGGGGGGCCAACAATGAGCAGTTCTTC
CDR3 protein: CASSVTSGGANNEQFF
J gene: TRBJ2-1
clone size: few
D gene: TRBD2
V gene: TRBV7-3

CDR3 DNA: TGTGCCAGCGGCTATACAGGGTCCGAGCAGTACTTC
CDR3 protein: CASGYTGSEQYF
J gene: TRBJ2-7
clone size: few
D gene: -
V gene: TRBV27

CDR3 DNA: TGCGCCAGCACCCGGGGGGAACCCGAATCCCTCTACGAGCAGTACTTC
CDR3 protein: CASTRGEPESLYEQYF
J gene: TRBJ2-7
clone size: once
D gene: TRBD2
V gene: TRBV5-1

CDR3 DNA: TGTGCCAGCAGCGCATCATCCGGGACTTTCGGGGAGCAGTTCTTC
CDR3 protein: CASSASSGTFGEQFF
J gene: TRBJ2-1
clone size: once
D gene: -
V gene: TRBV9

CDR3 DNA: TGTGCCAGCAGTTCGACTAGCCGTACAGATACGCAGTATTTT
CDR3 protein: CASSSTSRTDTQYF
J gene: TRBJ2-3
clone size: -
D gene: TRBD2
V gene: TRBV6-6

CDR3 DNA: TGTGCCAGCAGCTTGTTGGCGGGGGAGTCCCTCTATGGCTACACCTTC
CDR3 protein: CASSLLAGESLYGYTF
J gene: TRBJ1-2
clone size: -
D gene: -
V gene: TRBV5-4

CDR3 DNA: TGTGCCAGCAGTTACTCGGTTGAGGCTTTTTCACCCCTCCACTTT
CDR3 protein: CASSYSVEAFSPLHF
J gene: TRBJ1-6
clone size: once
D gene: -
V gene: TRBV6-5

CDR3 DNA: TGTGCCAGCAGCTTAGGCCTGGGGAGGGATCAGCCCCAGCATTTT
CDR3 protein: CASSLGLGRDQPQHF
J gene: TRBJ1-5
clone size: once
D gene: -
V gene: TRBV13

CDR3 DNA: TGTGCCAGCAGCTTACCAGGGGAAAACACTGAAGCTTTCTTT
CDR3 protein: CASSLPGENTEAFF
J gene: TRBJ1-1
clone size: -
D gene: -
V gene: TRBV7-9

CDR3 DNA: TGTGCCAGCAGCCCCCTCTTATCTCAGCAGGCCTACGAGCAGTACTTC
CDR3 protein: CASSPLLSQQAYEQYF
J gene: TRBJ2-7
clone size: -
D gene: -
V gene: TRBV11-2

CDR3 DNA: TGTGCCAGCAGCCCTAGCGGGGGGGCCCAAGAGACCCAGTACTTC
CDR3 protein: CASSPSGGAQETQYF
J gene: TRBJ2-5
clone size: -
D gene: TRBD2
V gene: TRBV9

CDR3 DNA: TGTGCCACCAGCAGATGGGGACTAGCTGATACGCAGTATTTT
CDR3 protein: CATSRWGLADTQYF
J gene: TRBJ2-3
clone size: -
D gene: TRBD2
V gene: TRBV15

CDR3 DNA: TGCAGCGTTGTAGGAGGGGGCTACACCTTC
CDR3 protein: CSVVGGGYTF
J gene: TRBJ1-2
clone size: -
D gene: -
V gene: TRBV29-1

CDR3 DNA: TGTGCCAGCAGCTTGGGAGCCGCAGGGGCAGGAGTTTCGGACACTGAAGCTTTCTTT
CDR3 protein: CASSLGAAGAGVSDTEAFF
J gene: TRBJ1-1
clone size: -
D gene: -
V gene: TRBV5-5

CDR3 DNA: TGCGCCAGCAGCTTCGGAGGAACCCGACCGGAAGCTTTCTTT
CDR3 protein: CASSFGGTRPEAFF
J gene: TRBJ1-1
clone size: few
D gene: -
V gene: TRBV5-1